A selection of T cell receptor beta chains follows, all from one sample in a study of cytomegalovirus exposure and HLA in healthy donors. Sequencing was performed with immunoSEQ multiplex PCR; in TCRdb, only in-frame clones are kept and a portion is missing. The sample consists of 150,000 to 200,000 clones, approximately 80% of them appearing once. The sample taken for sequencing was PBMCs. The receptors were sampled from a woman aged 35 to 49 in good health and CMV-seropositive. Both conserved end residues are part of each CDR3. D genes are given only for firm matches. Size is stated for part of the rows, as once, few or many counts, or as a class when the clone is expanded.

NA TRBJ2-5 NA TRBV6-5 TGTGCCAGCAGTTACTCAAGCGCCCCAGAGACCCAGTACTTC CASSYSSAPETQYF
NA TRBJ2-1 NA TRBV11-2 TGTGCCAGCAGCTTAGCCGCGGGCCGCTCCTACAATGAGCAGTTCTTC CASSLAAGRSYNEQFF
NA TRBJ2-6 many TRBV4-3 TGCGCCAGCAGCCAAGATTGGGACTCAGCTGGGGCCAACGTCCTGACTTTC CASSQDWDSAGANVLTF
NA TRBJ1-5 NA TRBV6-1 TGTGCCAGCAGTGAAGCTGGGGGGAGCAGGCAGCCCCAGCATTTT CASSEAGGSRQPQHF
NA TRBJ2-7 NA TRBV19 TGTGCCAGTAGTGGGGGCTTGACAGCCAAAAACTACGAGCAGTACTTC CASSGGLTAKNYEQYF
TRBD1 TRBJ2-3 NA TRBV5-6 TGTGCCAGCAGCTTGGATATGGGACAGGAGGCAGATACGCAGTATTTT CASSLDMGQEADTQYF
TRBD2 TRBJ2-3 NA TRBV4-3 TGCGCCAGCAGGCGGCGGGGGGCGGAAGATACGCAGTATTTT CASRRRGAEDTQYF
TRBD1 TRBJ2-5 NA TRBV5-6 TGTGCCAGCAGCTCTTGGACAGGGGGCGAGGAGACCCAGTACTTC CASSSWTGGEETQYF
NA TRBJ1-1 NA TRBV6-1 TGTGCCAGCAGCCGGACTGCCGCCGCTGAAGCTTTCTTT CASSRTAAAEAFF
NA TRBJ2-2 NA TRBV5-1 TGCGCCAGCAGCTTGTCTAGCGAAACCGGGGAGCTGTTTTTT CASSLSSETGELFF
NA TRBJ2-3 NA TRBV5-1 TGCGCCAGCAGCTTGGGTTCTTCTAGCACAGATACGCAGTATTTT CASSLGSSSTDTQYF
NA TRBJ2-3 NA TRBV13 TGTGCCAGCAGCAAGGGGGAAACAGATACGCAGTATTTT CASSKGETDTQYF
TRBD2 TRBJ2-2 once TRBV4-2 TGTGCCAGCAGCCAAGAGACTAGCGGGAACACCGGGGAGCTGTTTTTT CASSQETSGNTGELFF
NA TRBJ1-6 NA TRBV5-4 TGTGCCAGCAGCCAAGGCGGGGCCCGGAGCGATAATTCACCCCTCCACTTT CASSQGGARSDNSPLHF
NA TRBJ2-1 NA TRBV7-2 TGTGCCAGCAGCTTATCCTACAGGGGCCGTCGGGGGGGTGAGCAGTTCTTC CASSLSYRGRRGGEQFF
TRBD1 TRBJ1-1 NA TRBV6-5 TGTGCCAGCAGTTACTCGCCGACAGGGCTGAACACTGAAGCTTTCTTT CASSYSPTGLNTEAFF
TRBD2 TRBJ2-7 NA TRBV7-2 TGTGCCAGCAGCAGGGACTACACCTACGAGCAGTACTTC CASSRDYTYEQYF
NA TRBJ2-7 once TRBV6-5 TGTGCCAGCAGTCCGGGACTCAGCTCCTACGAGCAGTACTTC CASSPGLSSYEQYF
NA TRBJ2-3 NA TRBV7-7 TGTGCCAGCAGGCCCGTCGCTAGTTCCCATACGCAGTATTTT CASRPVASSHTQYF
NA TRBJ2-7 NA TRBV7-2 TGTGCCAGCAGCTTAGGGCAGAGACTTTCCTACGAGCAGTACTTC CASSLGQRLSYEQYF
NA TRBJ2-4 NA TRBV7-2 TGTGCCAGCAGCATAGACTCCGGGGTTCAGTACTTC CASSIDSGVQYF